One and the same sample provided the 30 T cell receptor beta chains below, sequenced in a study of early T cells in non-severe SARS-CoV-2 infection. TCRdb reprocessed the 5' RACE reads via MiXCR and lists one record per CDR3 protein. Of some 58,000 distinct CDR3 sequences listed, around 10% were seen once; the top ten hold roughly 3%. The specimen comprised whole blood, sampled at baseline. These receptors came from an adult who was a healthcare worker with PCR-confirmed SARS-CoV-2 infection or an uninfected control (not recorded which).

This clonotype was counted only a few times. Written as DNA, the CDR3 is TGTGCCAGCAGTGCCCTTAGTGGGATGCCTAGGAATGAGCAGTTCTTC. Amino acid sequence: CASSALSGMPRNEQFF. The rearrangement uses TRBV25-1 and TRBJ2-1; D is uncertain. The length of the CDR3 is 16 residues. Per the germline V gene, CDR1 is MGHDK and CDR2 is SYGVNS. The germline V and J ends were trimmed by 4 bases and 7 bases, with 20 bases remaining between them.

This clonotype was picked up a small number of times. This rearrangement joins TRBV6-1 to TRBJ1-1; D call uncertain. The CDR3 is made up of 13 amino acids. V lost 4 bases and J lost 7, with 13 bases in between. From germline, CDR1 is MNHNS and CDR2 SASEGT. CDR3 protein: CASSGRVTNEAFF. DNA for the CDR3: TGTGCCAGCAGTGGACGGGTCACCAATGAAGCTTTCTTT.

The J gene is TRBJ1-1, the V gene TRBV6-5; D ambiguous. V lost 8 bases and J 1 base, leaving 14 bases between the germline ends. Germline CDR1 reads MNHEY; CDR2 reads SVGAGI. The CDR3 totals 14 residues. CDR3 amino acids: CASREAVGNTEAFF. In DNA, the CDR3 is TGTGCCAGCCGGGAGGCAGTGGGGAACACTGAAGCTTTCTTT.

In DNA form, the CDR3 reads TGTGCCAGCAGCTTCCCCAGGACAGATGCGAACACCGGGGAGCTGTTTTTT. This sequence encodes CASSFPRTDANTGELFF. This rearrangement joins TRBV11-2 to TRBJ2-2; D perhaps matches TRBD1 (6 bases). Germline-derived CDR1 and CDR2 are SGHAT and FQNNGV. The CDR3 loop spans 17 amino acids. The V gene lost 3 bases and the J gene lost 0 bases, with 14 bases spanning the gap.

The rearrangement uses TRBV20-1 and TRBJ2-1; TRBD2 might be the D (6 bases). With 2 bases removed from V and 7 bases from J, the gap between germline ends came to 9 bases. From germline, CDR1 is DFQATT and CDR2 SNEGSKA (reference sequence). The CDR3 runs to 12 residues. The CDR3: CSARMGGNEQFF. CDR3 nucleotide sequence: TGCAGTGCTAGAATGGGGGGTAATGAGCAGTTCTTC.

V is TRBV5-1 and J is TRBJ2-5; unclear D gene. Germline CDR1 SGHRS, CDR2 YFSETQ. Between the trimmed V and J ends, which lost 0 bases and 5 bases, there was a span of 11 bases. This CDR3 region has 14 residues. CDR3 loop: CASSLVHGRETQYF. CDR3 nucleotide sequence: TGCGCCAGCAGCTTGGTCCACGGTAGGGAGACCCAGTACTTC.

This chain uses TRBV5-6 with TRBJ1-2; a possible D gene is TRBD1 (6 bases). This CDR3 is built from 13 residues. The V and J ends lost 6 bases and 5 bases respectively, with 14 bases between them. Per germline, CDR1 SGHDT and CDR2 YYEEEE. The CDR3 loop reads CASILQGGYGYTF. The CDR3 DNA sequence: TGTGCCAGCATACTACAGGGCGGTTATGGCTACACCTTC. Full variable domain (missing parts from reference TRBV5-6 and TRBJ1-2): DAGVTQSPTHLIKTRGQQVTLRCSPKSGHDTVSWYQQALGQGPQFIFQYYEEEERQRGNFPDRFSGHQFPNYSSELNVNALLLGDSALYLCASILQGGYGYTFGSGTRLTVV.

The genes are TRBV6-5 and TRBJ1-4; 11 bases match TRBD1. J gave up 6 bases and V 5 bases, and 5 bases lay outside the gene matches. CDR1 and CDR2 from the germline V gene are MNHEY and SVGAGI. This CDR3 spans 15 amino acids. This CDR3 reads CASSPTGQGDEKLFF. The DNA for the CDR3 is TGTGCCAGCAGTCCTACGGGACAGGGGGATGAAAAACTGTTTTTT.

This chain links TRBV7-8 with TRBJ2-1; no reliable D call. CDR1 is SGHVS and CDR2 is FQNEAQ in the germline V gene. This CDR3 is 13 amino acids long. V was clipped by 1 base and J by 9 bases, with 10 bases between them. The CDR3 loop is CASSLVGTPEQFF. As DNA, the CDR3 is TGTGCCAGCAGCTTAGTGGGCACTCCTGAGCAGTTCTTC.

The chain couples TRBV6-2 or TRBV6-3 to TRBJ2-7; tentatively, D is TRBD1 (6 bases). The CDR3 runs 13 residues. V was cut by 5 bases and J by 3 bases, with 11 bases left in between. The germline CDR1 and CDR2 sequences are MNHEY and SVGEGT. The CDR3 protein is CASSTRQDYEQYF. The CDR3 coding sequence is TGTGCCAGCAGTACCCGACAGGACTACGAGCAGTACTTC.

The chain has TRBV21-1 and TRBJ1-2; the table assigns TRBD1, which was not confirmed against the DNA. TRBV21-1 is a pseudogene locus. The CDR3 spans 17 residues. CDR3 nucleotides: TGTGCCAGCAGCAAATGGCCCGACTCCGGGACGGACTATGGCTACACCTTC. Its protein product is CASSKWPDSGTDYGYTF.

This clonotype was picked up many times. The rearrangement joins TRBV7-8 to TRBJ1-1; tentatively, D is TRBD1 (5 bases). Germline V gene data show CDR1 as SGHVS and CDR2 as FQNEAQ. The CDR3 consists of 14 residues. V was trimmed by 4 bases and J by 0 bases, leaving 9 bases between them. The CDR3 bases are TGTGCCAGCAGCTACAGGCGGATGAACACTGAAGCTTTCTTT. Amino acid sequence: CASSYRRMNTEAFF.

To note about this clonotype: An end of the junction does not agree with germline; a read error may underlie this. The J gene is TRBJ2-4, the V gene TRBV12-3 or TRBV12-4; D not certain. CDR3 length: 12 residues. CDR3 sequence (DNA): TGTGCCAGCAGTTTCGGGCAGGTACATCAGGACTTC. Its translation: CASSFGQVHQDF.

The chain is built from TRBV27 and TRBJ2-5; 8 nucleotides align to TRBD2. Trimming took 3 bases from V and 4 from J; bases not matched to a gene: 4. CDR1 MNHEY and CDR2 SMNVEV come from the germline V gene (reference sequence). CDR3 length equals 14 residues. CDR3 bases: TGTGCCAGCAGTTTTGGACTAGCTTCAGAGACCCAGTACTTC. Its translation is CASSFGLASETQYF.

This clonotype was seen ten or more times. V is TRBV7-9 and J is TRBJ1-1; D is uncertain. Germline values: CDR1 SEHNR, CDR2 FQNEAQ (reference sequence). The V gene lost 2 bases and the J gene lost 9 bases, with 16 bases spanning the gap. The CDR3 is 14 residues long. For the CDR3, the DNA is TGTGCCAGCAGCTTAAGTGGTCTAGTGGACCAAGCTTTCTTT. Translation gives CASSLSGLVDQAFF.

This clonotype was observed a few times. V gene TRBV6-6 combines with J gene TRBJ2-7; 10 nucleotides match TRBD1. J gave up 2 bases and V 2 bases, and 6 bases lay outside the gene matches. This CDR3 has 16 residues. Germline values: CDR1 MNHNY, CDR2 SVGAGI (reference sequence). The CDR3 DNA reads TGTGCCAGCAGTTACCCCGGACAGGGGGAGCCCTACGAGCAGTACTTC. It encodes CASSYPGQGEPYEQYF.

This rearrangement joins TRBV30 to TRBJ2-7, with D possibly called TRBD1 or TRBD2 (5 bases each). The V gene lost 0 bases and the J gene lost 3 bases, with 15 bases spanning the gap. The CDR3 has 15 residues. Germline V gene data show CDR1 as GTSNPN and CDR2 as SVGIG (reference sequence). Written as DNA, the CDR3 is TGTGCCTGGAGTGTAGGAAAATGGGGGTACTACGAGCAGTACTTC. Residues: CAWSVGKWGYYEQYF.

The CDR3 loop is CASRSGAELLKRGYTF. The CDR3 DNA reads TGTGCCAGCCGTTCAGGTGCCGAACTTCTTAAAAGAGGCTACACCTTC. V gene TRBV6-1 combines with J gene TRBJ1-2; D uncertain. The CDR3 is made up of 16 amino acids. V was shortened by 8 bases and J by 8 bases, with 27 bases between the two germline ends. CDR1 and CDR2 (germline): MNHNS, SASEGT.

The CDR3 nucleotides are TGTGCCAGCAGCCCCGGGACCTTC. Its protein is CASSPGTF. V gene TRBV9 combines with J gene TRBJ1-2; unclear D gene. Trimming left V 4 bases short and J 14 bases short, with 6 bases between. There are 8 residues in the CDR3. Germline V gene sequence: CDR1 SGDLS, CDR2 YYNGEE. The complete variable domain, with remaining parts taken from reference TRBV9 and TRBJ1-2, reads DSGVTQTPKHLITATGQRVTLRCSPRSGDLSVYWYQQSLDQGLQFLIQYYNGEERAKGNILERFSAQQFPDLHSELNLSSLELGDSALYFCASSPGTFGSGTRLTVV.

This clonotype was detected ten times or more. This chain uses TRBV28 with TRBJ2-1; possible D gene TRBD1, 6 bases. Germline-derived CDR1 and CDR2 are MDHEN and SYDVKM. V shed 4 bases and J shed 7 bases, with 11 bases lying between them. There are 13 residues in the CDR3. CDR3: CASSSLRGNEQFF. The CDR3 bases are TGTGCCAGCAGTTCCCTCAGGGGTAATGAGCAGTTCTTC.

The chain couples TRBV7-9 to TRBJ2-2; D could derive from TRBD1 or TRBD2 (5 bases each). Germline-derived CDR1 and CDR2 are SEHNR and FQNEAQ (reference sequence). Trimming left V 5 bases short and J 7 bases short, with 17 bases between. The CDR3 is made up of 15 amino acids. The DNA for the CDR3 is TGTGCCAGCAGCCCTCCCGGGGCGGCTTACGGGGAGCTGTTTTTT. Protein sequence: CASSPPGAAYGELFF.

This clonotype was recorded at least ten times. The gene calls are TRBV5-5 and TRBJ2-3; maybe TRBD1 (6 bases). CDR3 length equals 15 residues. The V end lost 1 base, the J end lost 0 bases, and 9 bases lay between the germline ends. Germline assignment: CDR1 SGHKS and CDR2 YYEKEE (reference sequence). The CDR3 bases are TGTGCCAGCAGCTTGTGGCAGGGGAGCACAGATACGCAGTATTTT. Amino acid sequence: CASSLWQGSTDTQYF.

This chain joins TRBV13 and TRBJ2-7; maybe TRBD1 (6 bases). This CDR3 comprises 13 residues. The V end lost 5 bases, the J end lost 2 bases, and 10 bases lay between the germline ends. Germline V gene lookup returns CDR1 PRHDT and CDR2 FYEKMQ (reference sequence). CDR3 DNA: TGTGCCAGCAGCCGAGGACAGACCTACGAGCAGTACTTC. Amino acid sequence: CASSRGQTYEQYF. The full variable domain, rest sourced from reference TRBV13 and TRBJ2-7, is AAGVIQSPRHLIKEKRETATLKCYPIPRHDTVYWYQQGPGQDPQFLISFYEKMQSDKGSIPDRFSAQQFSDYHSELNMSSLELGDSALYFCASSRGQTYEQYFGPGTRLTVT.

This clonotype was seen a handful of times. CDR3: CASSLGQASTDTQYF. CDR3 bases: TGTGCCAGCAGCCTAGGACAGGCAAGCACAGATACGCAGTATTTT. The chain employs TRBV12-3 or TRBV12-4 and TRBJ2-3; the match to TRBD1 covers 7 bases. The CDR3 consists of 15 residues. Trimming at V came to 6 bases and at J to 0 bases, leaving 6 bases not matched to a gene.

This clonotype was recorded a few times. This rearrangement joins TRBV6-2 or TRBV6-3 to TRBJ1-1; 7 positions match TRBD1. The V segment lost 8 bases and the J segment 2 bases; nucleotides outside the gene matches: 2. The germline gives CDR1 MNHEY, CDR2 SVGEGT. The CDR3 extends over 12 amino acids. CDR3 sequence (DNA): TGTGCCAGCCGGGACAGAAACACTGAAGCTTTCTTT. Translation: CASRDRNTEAFF.

This clonotype was observed a handful of times. V is TRBV7-2 and J is TRBJ1-4; tentative D call: TRBD1 (5 bases). CDR1 and CDR2 from the germline V gene are SGHTA and FQGNSA. CDR3 length equals 14 residues. V lost 5 bases to trimming and J lost 0 bases, with 7 bases between them. This CDR3 reads CASSMTATNEKLFF. CDR3 in DNA: TGTGCCAGCAGCATGACAGCAACTAATGAAAAACTGTTTTTT.

The chain has TRBV6-6 and TRBJ2-5; D possibly matches TRBD1 or TRBD2 (6 bases each). The germline CDR1 and CDR2 sequences are MNHNY and SVGAGI (reference sequence). The CDR3 runs to 17 residues. The V gene lost 0 bases and the J gene lost 1 base, with 15 bases spanning the gap. CDR3 loop: CASSYSIGGFGQETQYF. The CDR3 nucleotides read TGTGCCAGCAGTTACTCGATCGGGGGCTTCGGCCAAGAGACCCAGTACTTC.

V and J are TRBV6-2 or TRBV6-3 and TRBJ2-7; 7 bases fit TRBD1. CDR3 size: 15 residues. The germline V gene encodes CDR1 MNHEY and CDR2 SVGEGT. V lost 1 base to trimming and J lost 5 bases; unmatched junction nucleotides: 8. CDR3 bases: TGTGCCAGCAGTTACTACCGACAGGGTATGGACGAGCAGTACTTC. This codes for CASSYYRQGMDEQYF.

The rearrangement joins TRBV20-1 to TRBJ2-4; D unresolved. V was cut by 6 bases and J by 4 bases, with 13 bases left in between. The CDR3 length is 13 residues. Germline V gives CDR1 DFQATT, CDR2 SNEGSKA (reference sequence). The CDR3 protein is CSASRLDKNIQYF. In nucleotides, the CDR3 is TGCAGTGCAAGCAGGCTAGATAAAAACATTCAGTACTTC.

This clonotype was seen a handful of times. V and J are TRBV20-1 and TRBJ1-2; tentatively, D is TRBD1 (6 bases). The CDR3 loop spans 15 amino acids. CDR1 and CDR2 from the germline V gene are DFQATT and SNEGSKA (reference sequence). Trimming cost V 3 bases and J 2 bases, with 16 bases left between them. The CDR3 nucleotides read TGCAGTGCTAGCGTTATGGGGACATTCAACTATGGCTACACCTTC. Translated, it gives CSASVMGTFNYGYTF.